This passage covers 8 T cell receptor beta chains from one sample sequenced in a study of immune evolution from preneoplasia to lung adenocarcinoma. Sequenced by immunoSEQ multiplex PCR; TCRdb stores in-frame clones only, minus some. Among around 25,000 clones listed, just under 75% were seen once. Sequencing was done on a sample of FFPE invasive lung adenocarcinoma tissue. These TCRs come from a person aged 60 to 70 with invasive lung adenocarcinoma. Some clones in this sample may be carry-over from other donors' samples.

V usage is TRBV5-1 and J usage is TRBJ1-2, with D possibly being TRBD1 (5 bases). CDR1 and CDR2 from the germline V gene are SGHRS and YFSETQ. The CDR3 runs 14 residues. Trimming cost V 0 bases and J 5 bases, with 11 bases left between them. The CDR3 nucleotides read TGCGCCAGCAGCTTGGTCCCAGGGACGTATGGCTACACCTTC. It encodes CASSLVPGTYGYTF.

This clone appeared a single time. The V and J genes are TRBV11-2 and TRBJ2-4; TRBD2 matches at 7 bases. Germline lookup yields CDR1 SGHAT and CDR2 FQNNGV. The CDR3 is 14 residues long. V lost 3 bases, J lost 10 bases, and 9 bases stayed unmatched. CDR3 sequence reads: CASSLVGTTSIQYF. The CDR3 DNA reads as TGTGCCAGCAGCTTGGTTGGGACTACCAGTATTCAGTACTTC.

This clone was observed once. The chain links TRBV5-1 to TRBJ2-5; D is possibly TRBD1 (6 bases). Germline CDR1 and CDR2: SGHRS and YFSETQ. V dropped 6 bases and J dropped 3 bases, with 15 bases sitting between them. CDR3 length equals 14 residues. This CDR3 is CASTQDSREETQYF. Written as DNA, the CDR3 is TGCGCCAGCACGCAGGACAGTCGGGAAGAGACCCAGTACTTC. Combining the CDR3 with reference TRBV5-1 and TRBJ2-5 gives the whole variable domain KAGVTQTPRYLIKTRGQQVTLSCSPISGHRSVSWYQQTPGQGLQFLFEYFSETQRNKGNFPGRFSGRQFSNSRSEMNVSTLELGDSALYLCASTQDSREETQYFGPGTRLLVL.

This clone was detected only once. The chain links TRBV7-8 to TRBJ2-7; the match to TRBD2 covers 13 bases. Germline V gene lookup returns CDR1 SGHVS and CDR2 FQNEAQ. This CDR3 region has 15 residues. V shed 5 bases and J 5 bases; nucleotides not matched to a gene: 6. Written as DNA, the CDR3 is TGTGCCAGCAGCGCCGCCGGACTAGCGGGAGACGAGCAGTACTTC. This encodes CASSAAGLAGDEQYF.

The V gene is TRBV19, the J gene TRBJ2-6; 7 nucleotides line up with TRBD1. Unmatched junction bases numbered 6, after V lost 5 bases and J lost 2 bases. The CDR3 is 16 amino acids. CDR1 LNHDA and CDR2 SQIVND come from the germline V gene (reference sequence). In DNA, the CDR3 is TGTGCCAGTAGTGACAGGGTAGTCGCTGGGGCCAACGTCCTGACTTTC. Translating it yields CASSDRVVAGANVLTF. The whole variable domain, filled in from reference TRBV19 and TRBJ2-6, reads DGGITQSPKYLFRKEGQNVTLSCEQNLNHDAMYWYRQDPGQGLRLIYYSQIVNDFQKGDIAEGYSVSREKKESFPLTVTSAQKNPTAFYLCASSDRVVAGANVLTFGAGSRLTVL.

The J gene is TRBJ1-2, the V gene TRBV9, with D perhaps matching TRBD1 (6 bases). The ends were cut back, 0 bases at V and 3 bases at J, with 9 bases in the middle. Germline assignment: CDR1 SGDLS and CDR2 YYNGEE. This CDR3 spans 14 amino acids. CDR3 coding DNA: TGTGCCAGCAGCGTAGCGGACAGTGACTATGGCTACACCTTC. It encodes CASSVADSDYGYTF.

The V and J genes are TRBV27 and TRBJ2-7; 8 bases are a match to TRBD1. Germline V CDR1 and CDR2: MNHEY, SMNVEV (reference sequence). With V trimmed by 5 bases and J by 5 bases, 8 bases remained unmatched. The CDR3 is made up of 14 amino acids. CDR3 region: CASSPQPQGDEQYF. CDR3 DNA sequence: TGTGCCAGCAGTCCTCAACCACAGGGGGACGAGCAGTACTTC.

V gene TRBV7-9 combines with J gene TRBJ2-7, with TRBD1 matching over 7 bases. CDR1 SEHNR and CDR2 FQNEAQ come from the germline V gene (reference sequence). J lost 4 bases, V lost 6 bases, and 12 bases had no gene match. CDR3 size: 15 residues. CDR3 amino acids: CASSYATGIKYEQYF. The CDR3 DNA follows: TGTGCCAGCAGTTACGCGACAGGGATTAAATACGAGCAGTACTTC.